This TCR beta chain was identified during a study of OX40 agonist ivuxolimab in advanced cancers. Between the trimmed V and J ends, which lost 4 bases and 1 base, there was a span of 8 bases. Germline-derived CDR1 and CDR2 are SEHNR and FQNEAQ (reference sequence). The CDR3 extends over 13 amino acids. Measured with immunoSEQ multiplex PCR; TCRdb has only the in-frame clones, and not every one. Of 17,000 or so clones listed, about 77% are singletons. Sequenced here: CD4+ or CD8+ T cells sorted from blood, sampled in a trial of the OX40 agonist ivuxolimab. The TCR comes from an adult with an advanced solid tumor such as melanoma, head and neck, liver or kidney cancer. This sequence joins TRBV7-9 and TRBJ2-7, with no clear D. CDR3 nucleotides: TGTGCCAGCAGCTCATTTCGGTCCTACGAGCAGTACTTC. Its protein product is CASSSFRSYEQYF.